One sample yielded the 26 T cell receptor beta chains listed below, sequenced in a study of T cell responses to AZD1222 COVID-19 vaccine. The protocol was immunoSEQ multiplex PCR, while the TCRdb copy is restricted to in-frame clones and leaves out a portion. The repertoire holds approximately 300,000 clones, with almost 95% as singletons. The source material was peripheral blood, sampled 28 days after the second AZD1222 dose. The receptors stem from an adult who received the AZD1222 COVID-19 vaccine.

V usage is TRBV11-2 and J usage is TRBJ1-2; D ambiguous. V dropped 5 bases and J dropped 3 bases, with 13 bases sitting between them. Germline V gives CDR1 SGHAT, CDR2 FQNNGV. This CDR3 region has 14 residues. CDR3 protein: CASSRPGRDYGYTF. The CDR3, as DNA: TGTGCCAGCAGCCGACCCGGACGGGACTATGGCTACACCTTC.

The CDR3 nucleotides are TGTGCCAGTAGTATAGATTATGGGGTGTCGGATGGCTACACCTTC. Protein product: CASSIDYGVSDGYTF. The chain is built from TRBV19 and TRBJ1-2; D remains unclear. This CDR3 has 15 residues. Trimming cost V 0 bases and J 6 bases, with 14 bases left between them. The germline V gene has CDR1 LNHDA and CDR2 SQIVND (reference sequence).

The chain joins TRBV5-1 to TRBJ1-1; D possibly corresponds to TRBD1 (6 bases). The germline gives CDR1 SGHRS, CDR2 YFSETQ. The CDR3 spans 14 residues. Trimming removed 5 bases at V and 1 base at J, with 12 bases between. CDR3 sequence: CASSIAGANTEAFF. As DNA, the CDR3 is TGCGCCAGCAGTATCGCAGGGGCGAACACTGAAGCTTTCTTT.

This clone showed up many times. This chain connects TRBV27 to TRBJ2-1; unclear D gene. V dropped 5 bases and J dropped 0 bases, with 8 bases sitting between them. This CDR3 spans 14 amino acids. The germline V gene encodes CDR1 MNHEY and CDR2 SMNVEV (reference sequence). Here the CDR3 DNA reads TGTGCCAGCAGTATCGTGAGCTCCTACAATGAGCAGTTCTTC. It codes for CASSIVSSYNEQFF.

The chain uses TRBV2 and TRBJ1-5; 7 nucleotides align to TRBD1. CDR1 is SNHLY and CDR2 is FYNNEI in the germline V gene. The CDR3 has 15 residues. J lost 0 bases, V lost 5 bases, and 4 bases had no gene match. CDR3 protein: CASSSRDSSNQPQHF. The CDR3 bases are TGTGCCAGCAGTTCCCGGGACAGTAGCAATCAGCCCCAGCATTTT.

This chain links TRBV9 with TRBJ1-1; D call uncertain. This CDR3 has 13 amino acids. V dropped 2 bases and J dropped 2 bases, with 7 bases sitting between them. The germline gives CDR1 SGDLS, CDR2 YYNGEE. The CDR3 DNA follows: TGTGCCAGCAGCGTGGCGGTAAACACTGAAGCTTTCTTT. Protein product: CASSVAVNTEAFF.

This sequence joins TRBV7-2 and TRBJ1-2; D possibly corresponds to TRBD1 (5 bases). V shed 7 bases and J shed 4 bases, with 13 bases lying between them. From germline, CDR1 is SGHTA and CDR2 FQGNSA. The CDR3 has 13 amino acids. The CDR3 loop is CASTPGSVYGYTF. CDR3 DNA sequence: TGTGCCAGCACCCCAGGGTCCGTCTATGGCTACACCTTC. Complete variable domain (other parts from reference TRBV7-2 and TRBJ1-2): GAGVSQSPSNKVTEKGKDVELRCDPISGHTALYWYRQSLGQGLEFLIYFQGNSAPDKSGLPSDRFSAERTGGSVSTLTIQRTQQEDSAVYLCASTPGSVYGYTFGSGTRLTVV.

This chain uses TRBV19 with TRBJ1-5; 10 bases are shared with TRBD1. The CDR3 has 15 amino acids. Looked up from germline, CDR1 is LNHDA and CDR2 is SQIVND (reference sequence). V shed 5 bases and J 6 bases; nucleotides not matched to a gene: 7. CDR3 protein: CASSLMGTGVQPQHF. The CDR3 region has the DNA TGTGCCAGTAGTTTAATGGGGACAGGGGTTCAGCCCCAGCATTTT.

V gene TRBV3-1 (or the pseudogene TRBV3-2) combines with J gene TRBJ1-5; no clear D. Per the germline V gene, CDR1 is LGHDT and CDR2 is YNNKEL (reference sequence). The germline V and J ends were trimmed by 3 bases and 0 bases, with 3 bases remaining between them. The CDR3 covers 13 residues. The CDR3: CASSQDSNQPQHF. The CDR3 coding sequence is TGTGCCAGCAGCCAGGATAGCAATCAGCCCCAGCATTTT.

The chain uses TRBV3-1 (or the pseudogene TRBV3-2) and TRBJ1-6; tentative D call: TRBD1 (5 bases). Germline loops: CDR1 LGHDT, CDR2 YNNKEL (reference sequence). The CDR3 loop spans 15 amino acids. Trimming removed 6 bases from V and 6 bases from J, with 15 bases in between. This CDR3 reads CASRLTGTFNSPLHF. The CDR3 DNA follows: TGTGCCAGCAGACTTACCGGGACCTTTAATTCACCCCTCCACTTT.

This sequence joins TRBV2 and TRBJ2-1; D not certain. V lost 3 bases and J lost 4, with 7 bases in between. Germline V gene lookup returns CDR1 SNHLY and CDR2 FYNNEI. CDR3 length equals 13 residues. The DNA for the CDR3 is TGTGCCAGCAGTGAGGCATTATACAATGAGCAGTTCTTC. Translated, it gives CASSEALYNEQFF.

J is TRBJ1-2 and V is TRBV5-1; maybe TRBD1 (5 bases). Trimming removed 4 bases from V and 6 bases from J, with 10 bases in between. The CDR3 consists of 12 residues. In germline, CDR1 is SGHRS, CDR2 YFSETQ. CDR3 sequence reads: CASSRDLNGYTF. CDR3 sequence (DNA): TGCGCCAGCAGCCGGGACTTGAATGGCTACACCTTC.

The chain couples TRBV3-1 (or the pseudogene TRBV3-2) to TRBJ1-6, with TRBD1 as a possible D gene (5 bases). Germline CDR1 is LGHDT and CDR2 is YNNKEL (reference sequence). The length of the CDR3 is 16 residues. V gave up 4 bases and J gave up 3 bases, with 13 bases separating them. Written as DNA, the CDR3 is TGTGCCAGCAGCCTCCAACCCGGGGGCTATAATTCACCCCTCCACTTT. Encoded protein: CASSLQPGGYNSPLHF.

V gene TRBV5-5 combines with J gene TRBJ1-5; D perhaps matches TRBD1 (5 bases). Germline V gene sequence: CDR1 SGHKS, CDR2 YYEKEE (reference sequence). This CDR3 comprises 14 residues. Between the trimmed V and J ends, which lost 4 bases and 0 bases, there was a span of 8 bases. The CDR3 spells CASSQDSSNQPQHF. CDR3 nucleotide sequence: TGTGCCAGCAGCCAAGACAGTAGCAATCAGCCCCAGCATTTT.

J is TRBJ1-4 and V is TRBV12-2; the table's D call TRBD1 went unverified against the DNA. TRBV12-2 constitutes a pseudogene. The CDR3 contains 18 residues. DNA of the CDR3: TGTGCAAGTCGCTTTCCCGACAGGGTGGGTTGGGGGGAGGAAAAACTGTTTTTT. Protein product: CASRFPDRVGWGEEKLFF.

Details on this clone: Distinct nucleotide sequences in the sample also encode this CDR3. The J gene is TRBJ1-2, the V gene TRBV29-1; D perhaps matches TRBD1 (5 bases). Trimming took 2 bases from V and 7 from J, leaving 8 bases between them. Germline CDR1 SQVTM, CDR2 ANQGSEA. The CDR3 length is 11 residues. The CDR3 bases are TGCAGCGTTGAATCGGGACGTGGCTACACCTTC. This encodes CSVESGRGYTF.

CDR3: CASSFVPSYEQYF. For the CDR3, the DNA is TGTGCCAGCAGCTTTGTTCCCTCCTACGAGCAGTACTTC. The chain couples TRBV7-9 to TRBJ2-7; D remains ambiguous. CDR1 SEHNR and CDR2 FQNEAQ come from the germline V gene (reference sequence). With 3 bases removed from V and 0 bases from J, the gap between germline ends came to 6 bases. This CDR3 has 13 amino acids.

V gene TRBV11-1 combines with J gene TRBJ1-2; weak D call: TRBD1 (5 bases). Between the trimmed V and J ends, which lost 4 bases and 1 base, there was a span of 10 bases. The germline gives CDR1 SGHAT, CDR2 FQDESV (reference sequence). The CDR3 sequence is 14 residues long. Here the CDR3 DNA reads TGTGCCAGCAGCTCCGGGACCTTTAACTATGGCTACACCTTC. Translating it yields CASSSGTFNYGYTF.

The CDR3 here is CASGRASYEQYF. CDR3 bases: TGTGCCAGCGGCCGGGCCTCCTACGAGCAGTACTTC. The chain recombines TRBV5-6 with TRBJ2-7, with D unclear. Per germline, CDR1 SGHDT and CDR2 YYEEEE. V gave up 7 bases and J gave up 0 bases, with 8 bases separating them. There are 12 residues in the CDR3.

The rearrangement joins TRBV13 to TRBJ2-7; D is unresolved. This CDR3 spans 13 amino acids. Germline-derived CDR1 and CDR2 are PRHDT and FYEKMQ (reference sequence). V lost 4 bases and J 5 bases, leaving 12 bases between the germline ends. This chain's CDR3 is CASSSTPKDEQYF. The CDR3, as DNA: TGTGCCAGCAGCTCCACTCCCAAGGACGAGCAGTACTTC.

J is TRBJ2-7 and V is TRBV6-5, with D perhaps TRBD2 (6 bases). CDR1 is MNHEY, CDR2 SVGAGI, per germline. The CDR3 has 14 residues. Between the trimmed V and J ends, which lost 8 bases and 1 base, there was a span of 15 bases. CDR3 in amino acids: CASSPAGRSYEQYF. For the CDR3, the DNA is TGTGCCAGCTCCCCGGCGGGACGGTCCTACGAGCAGTACTTC.

The V call is TRBV18, the J call TRBJ2-7, with D perhaps being TRBD1 or TRBD2 (5 bases each). Germline CDR1 is KGHSH and CDR2 is LQKENI. Deletions cut 3 bases from V and 3 bases from J, with 12 bases between. The CDR3 length is 14 residues. The CDR3, as DNA: TGTGCCAGCTCACCGACAGTCCGGGACTACGAGCAGTACTTC. Translated: CASSPTVRDYEQYF.

The rearrangement uses TRBV7-6 and TRBJ2-7; D is ambiguous. Germline assignment: CDR1 SGHVS and CDR2 FNYEAQ. The CDR3 spans 12 residues. Trimming cost V 5 bases and J 0 bases, with 5 bases left between them. CDR3 DNA sequence: TGTGCCAGCAGCGACCCCTCCTACGAGCAGTACTTC. Protein: CASSDPSYEQYF.

The chain has TRBV4-3 and TRBJ2-3, with 14 nucleotides matching TRBD2. V shed 4 bases, J shed 5 bases, and the junction held 8 bases outside the gene matches. This CDR3 spans 17 amino acids. Germline CDR1 is LGHNA and CDR2 is YSLEER. CDR3 in amino acids: CASSPNSGLAGGDTQYF. CDR3 DNA: TGCGCCAGCAGCCCGAACTCTGGACTAGCGGGAGGAGATACGCAGTATTTT.

This chain connects TRBV6-4 to TRBJ2-6, with D uncertain. Germline V CDR1 and CDR2: MRHNA, SNTAGT. The CDR3 is made up of 14 amino acids. V shed 6 bases and J shed 1 base, with 7 bases lying between them. Written as DNA, the CDR3 is TGTGCCAGCAGACCTGCATCTGGGGCCAACGTCCTGACTTTC. Its protein product is CASRPASGANVLTF.

This chain's CDR3 is CASSLRGQGVSGELFF. CDR3 nucleotide sequence: TGTGCCAGCAGCCTAAGGGGACAGGGGGTATCCGGGGAGCTGTTTTTT. This sequence joins TRBV13 and TRBJ2-2, with 11 bases fitting TRBD1. This CDR3 is 16 amino acids long. V gave up 5 bases and J gave up 6 bases; unmatched junction bases: 8. Germline CDR1 PRHDT, CDR2 FYEKMQ (reference sequence).